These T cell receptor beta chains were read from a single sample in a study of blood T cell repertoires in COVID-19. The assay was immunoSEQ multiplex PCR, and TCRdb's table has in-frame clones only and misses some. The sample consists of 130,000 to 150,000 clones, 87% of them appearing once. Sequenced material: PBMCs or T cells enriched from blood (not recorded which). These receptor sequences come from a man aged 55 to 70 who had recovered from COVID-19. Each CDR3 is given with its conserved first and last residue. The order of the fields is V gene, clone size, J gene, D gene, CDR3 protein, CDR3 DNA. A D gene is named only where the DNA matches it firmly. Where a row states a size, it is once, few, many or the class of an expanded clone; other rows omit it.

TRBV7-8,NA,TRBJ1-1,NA,CASSPSPRVAIGAFF,TGTGCCAGCAGCCCCAGCCCCAGGGTGGCGATAGGGGCTTTCTTT
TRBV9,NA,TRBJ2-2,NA,CASSPIRTGELFF,TGTGCCAGCAGCCCCATTCGGACCGGGGAGCTGTTTTTT
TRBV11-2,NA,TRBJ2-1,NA,CASSPKRVQSNEQFF,TGTGCCAGCAGCCCTAAGCGGGTCCAATCCAATGAGCAGTTCTTC
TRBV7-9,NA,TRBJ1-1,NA,CASSTQGLNTEAFF,TGTGCCAGCAGCACACAGGGATTGAACACTGAAGCTTTCTTT
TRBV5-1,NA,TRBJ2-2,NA,CASSPQTNTGELFF,TGCGCCAGCAGCCCCCAAACGAACACCGGGGAGCTGTTTTTT
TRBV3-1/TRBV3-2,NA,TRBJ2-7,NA,CASSQYAAVYEQYF,TGTGCCAGCAGCCAGTATGCGGCAGTCTACGAGCAGTACTTC
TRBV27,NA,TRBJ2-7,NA,CASSPRGPYEQYF,TGTGCCAGCAGTCCCCGCGGGCCCTACGAGCAGTACTTC
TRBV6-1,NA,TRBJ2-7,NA,CASSKRDPEIYEQYF,TGTGCCAGCAGTAAACGGGATCCCGAAATTTACGAGCAGTACTTC
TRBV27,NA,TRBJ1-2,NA,CASRAGRDYGYTF,TGTGCCAGCCGGGCGGGCCGTGACTATGGCTACACCTTC
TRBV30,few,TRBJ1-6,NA,CAWSGTLQTATLHF,TGTGCCTGGAGTGGGACACTTCAGACCGCCACCCTCCACTTT
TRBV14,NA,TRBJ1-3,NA,CASSQVRRNTIYF,TGTGCCAGCAGCCAAGTCAGGCGAAACACCATATATTTT
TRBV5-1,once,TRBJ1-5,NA,CASSVSGLHQPQHF,TGCGCCAGCAGCGTCTCAGGCCTCCATCAGCCCCAGCATTTT
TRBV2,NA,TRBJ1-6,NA,CASIPEVNSPLHF,TGTGCCAGCATCCCGGAGGTTAATTCACCCCTCCACTTT
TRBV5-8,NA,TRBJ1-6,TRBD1,CASSLVSGTVDSPLHF,TGTGCCAGCAGCTTGGTTAGCGGGACAGTGGATTCACCCCTCCACTTT
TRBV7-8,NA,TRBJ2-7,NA,CASSSQAGAVYEQYF,TGTGCCAGCAGTTCCCAGGCGGGGGCGGTGTACGAGCAGTACTTC
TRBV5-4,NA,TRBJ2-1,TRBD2,CASSSGTSDYNEQFF,TGTGCCAGCAGCTCCGGGACTAGCGACTACAATGAGCAGTTCTTC
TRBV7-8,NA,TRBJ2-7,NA,CASSLVGTVNEQYF,TGTGCCAGCAGCTTAGTGGGCACCGTGAACGAGCAGTACTTC
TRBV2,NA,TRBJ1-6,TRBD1,CASSARDRSSASSYNSPLHF,TGTGCCAGCAGTGCCCGGGACAGGTCCTCCGCTAGCTCCTATAATTCACCCCTCCACTTT
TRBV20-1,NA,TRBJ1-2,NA,CSASIETNYGYTF,TGCAGTGCTAGTATAGAGACTAACTATGGCTACACCTTC
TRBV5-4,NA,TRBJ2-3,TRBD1,CASRRDSATDTQYF,TGTGCCAGCAGAAGGGACAGTGCCACAGATACGCAGTATTTT
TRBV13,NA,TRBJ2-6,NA,CASGPENSGANVLTF,TGTGCCAGCGGGCCCGAGAACTCTGGGGCCAACGTCCTGACTTTC
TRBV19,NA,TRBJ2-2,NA,CASRSRDSRELFF,TGTGCCAGTAGGAGCAGGGATTCGCGGGAGCTGTTTTTT
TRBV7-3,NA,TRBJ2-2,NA,CASSFSSWTGELFF,TGTGCCAGCAGCTTCTCTAGCTGGACCGGGGAGCTGTTTTTT
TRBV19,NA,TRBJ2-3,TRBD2,CASRLAGSTDTQYF,TGTGCCAGTAGACTAGCGGGGAGCACAGATACGCAGTATTTT
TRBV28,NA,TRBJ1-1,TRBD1,CASSLWGTGRSEAFF,TGTGCCAGCAGTTTATGGGGGACAGGGAGGAGTGAAGCTTTCTTT
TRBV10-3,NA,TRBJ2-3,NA,CAISEGLDTQYF,TGTGCCATCAGTGAGGGACTTGATACGCAGTATTTT
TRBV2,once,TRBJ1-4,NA,CASSEDWGVGEKLFF,TGTGCCAGCAGTGAAGATTGGGGGGTTGGGGAAAAACTGTTTTTT
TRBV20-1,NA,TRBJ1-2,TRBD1,CSATNRGGYTF,TGCAGTGCTACCAACAGGGGTGGCTACACCTTC
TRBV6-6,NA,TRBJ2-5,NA,CASSYSRLVMRETQYF,TGTGCCAGCAGTTACTCGAGGCTAGTCATGAGGGAGACCCAGTACTTC
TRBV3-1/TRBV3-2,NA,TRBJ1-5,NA,CASSQGYQPQHF,TGTGCCAGCAGCCAAGGCTACCAGCCCCAGCATTTT
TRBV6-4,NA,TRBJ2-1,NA,CASSDSASSYNEQFF,TGTGCCAGCAGTGACTCTGCGAGCTCCTACAATGAGCAGTTCTTC
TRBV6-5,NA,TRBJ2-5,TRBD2,CASETYGGAVKTQYF,TGTGCCAGCGAGACTTACGGGGGGGCAGTCAAGACCCAGTACTTC
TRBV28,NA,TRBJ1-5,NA,CASSLQYDQPQHF,TGTGCCAGCAGTTTACAGTATGATCAGCCCCAGCATTTT
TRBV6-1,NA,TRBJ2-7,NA,CASSEGRGPYEQYF,TGTGCCAGCAGTGAGGGCAGGGGCCCCTACGAGCAGTACTTC
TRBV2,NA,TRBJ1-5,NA,CASSALQSNQPQHF,TGTGCCAGCAGCGCGCTACAGTCAAATCAGCCCCAGCATTTT
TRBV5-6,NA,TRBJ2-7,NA,CASSMLEETLVHYEQYF,TGTGCCAGCAGCATGCTCGAGGAAACATTAGTTCACTACGAGCAGTACTTC
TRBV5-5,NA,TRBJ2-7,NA,CASSFIPGSSYEQYF,TGTGCCAGCAGCTTTATTCCGGGAAGCTCCTACGAGCAGTACTTC
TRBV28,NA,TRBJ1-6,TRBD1,CASRGGANNSPLHF,TGTGCCAGCCGAGGGGGCGCGAATAATTCACCCCTCCACTTT
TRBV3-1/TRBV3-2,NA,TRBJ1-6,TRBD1,CASSQRGQGFNSPLHF,TGTGCCAGCAGCCAAAGAGGACAGGGCTTTAATTCACCCCTCCACTTT
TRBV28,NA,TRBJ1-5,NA,CASSLRRINQPQHF,TGTGCCAGCAGTTTAAGGCGGATCAATCAGCCCCAGCATTTT
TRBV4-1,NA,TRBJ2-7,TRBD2,CASSQNPSGVYEQYF,TGCGCCAGCAGCCAAAATCCTAGCGGGGTTTACGAGCAGTACTTC
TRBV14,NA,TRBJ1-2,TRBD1,CASSVRTGGRGYTF,TGTGCCAGCAGCGTCCGGACAGGGGGCCGTGGCTACACCTTC
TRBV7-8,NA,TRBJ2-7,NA,CASSFRMGIGNEQYF,TGTGCCAGCAGCTTCCGAATGGGCATCGGGAACGAGCAGTACTTC
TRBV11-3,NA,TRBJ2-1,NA,CASSLSVGSTTEQFF,TGTGCCAGCAGCCTTAGCGTCGGGTCGACGACTGAGCAGTTCTTC
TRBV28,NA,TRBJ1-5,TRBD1,CASLRASDRQNQPQHF,TGTGCCAGCCTTCGGGCCTCGGACAGGCAAAATCAGCCCCAGCATTTT
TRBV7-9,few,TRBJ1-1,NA,CASSSGQFNTEAFF,TGTGCCAGCAGCTCTGGACAGTTCAACACTGAAGCTTTCTTT
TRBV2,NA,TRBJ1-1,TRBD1,CASRLSRTGGAEAATEAFF,TGTGCCAGCAGACTTTCCCGCACAGGGGGCGCCGAGGCGGCCACTGAAGCTTTCTTT
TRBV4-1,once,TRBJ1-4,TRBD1,CASSLGQGDSTANEKLFF,TGCGCCAGCAGCCTCGGACAGGGTGACTCAACGGCTAATGAAAAACTGTTTTTT